One and the same sample provided the 2 T cell receptor beta chains below, sequenced in a study of T cells after somatic rescue of genetic block. Assay used: immunoSEQ multiplex PCR; TCRdb lists only in-frame clones, some missing. The repertoire holds roughly 71,000 clones, approximately 91% seen once, with approximately 3% in the top ten. Sequenced input: peripheral blood mononuclear cells (PBMCs). All receptors come from a man under 40.

The V and J genes are TRBV6-6 and TRBJ1-5; 8 bases are shared with TRBD1. V shed 5 bases and J 5 bases; nucleotides not matched to a gene: 5. This CDR3 has 14 residues. Germline lookup yields CDR1 MNHNY and CDR2 SVGAGI (reference sequence). CDR3 DNA: TGTGCCAGCAGTCAGGACAGGGTATATCAGCCCCAGCATTTT. As protein: CASSQDRVYQPQHF.

V and J are TRBV11-3 and TRBJ2-1, with D perhaps matching TRBD2 (5 bases). From germline, CDR1 is SGHNT and CDR2 YENEEA. The CDR3 is 15 amino acids. The germline V and J ends were trimmed by 3 bases and 0 bases, with 9 bases remaining between them. As DNA, the CDR3 is TGTGCCAGCAGCTTCAGCGGTACCTCCTACAATGAGCAGTTCTTC. Amino acid sequence: CASSFSGTSYNEQFF.